Shown below are 25 T cell receptor beta chains from a single sample sequenced in a study of blood T cell repertoires in COVID-19. Produced via immunoSEQ multiplex PCR; TCRdb's table is partial and in-frame only. The sample contains 150,000 or so clones, just under 85% of which appear only once. Sequencing was done on a sample of PBMCs or T cells enriched from blood (not recorded which). The source is a man aged 45-60 years who had recovered from COVID-19.

The rearrangement links TRBV18 to TRBJ1-4, with TRBD1 matching over 7 bases. With V trimmed by 5 bases and J by 0 bases, 9 bases remained unmatched. This CDR3 region has 17 residues. CDR1 and CDR2 from the germline V gene are KGHSH and LQKENI. The CDR3 loop reads CASSGRLGTATNEKLFF. In DNA form, the CDR3 reads TGTGCCAGCTCAGGGCGCCTTGGGACAGCAACTAATGAAAAACTGTTTTTT.

This chain connects TRBV7-2 to TRBJ1-2, with D possibly TRBD1 on 6 matching bases. Trimming shortened V by 1 base and J by 10 bases, and 10 bases separated the two germline ends. CDR3 length equals 12 residues. CDR1 is SGHTA, CDR2 FQGNSA, per germline. This CDR3 reads CASSLGQGSYTF. The CDR3 region has the DNA TGTGCCAGCAGCTTAGGCCAGGGGTCCTACACCTTC. Based on the CDR3 plus reference TRBV7-2 and TRBJ1-2, the full variable domain is GAGVSQSPSNKVTEKGKDVELRCDPISGHTALYWYRQSLGQGLEFLIYFQGNSAPDKSGLPSDRFSAERTGGSVSTLTIQRTQQEDSAVYLCASSLGQGSYTFGSGTRLTVV.

The V call is TRBV7-2, the J call TRBJ1-2, with 11 bases aligning to TRBD1. The CDR3 length is 15 residues. V lost 5 bases and J lost 4; bases outside the gene matches: 6. Germline V gene data show CDR1 as SGHTA and CDR2 as FQGNSA. The CDR3 region is CASSEDRGRSYGYTF. The CDR3 DNA reads TGTGCCAGCAGCGAGGACAGGGGGCGGAGCTATGGCTACACCTTC.

This chain links TRBV28 with TRBJ1-4, with D hard to call. Trimming shortened V by 7 bases and J by 7 bases, and 19 bases separated the two germline ends. The CDR3 consists of 15 residues. Germline V gene lookup returns CDR1 MDHEN and CDR2 SYDVKM. The CDR3 bases are TGTGCCAGCACCAGTGCCGGGAACGGGTTTGAAAAACTGTTTTTT. Its protein is CASTSAGNGFEKLFF.

The genes are TRBV4-3 and TRBJ2-5, with TRBD2 matching 9 bases. V trimming: 0 bases; J trimming: 5 bases; junction bases outside the gene matches: 7. Per germline, CDR1 LGHNA and CDR2 YSLEER. This CDR3 has 16 residues. CDR3 DNA sequence: TGCGCCAGCAGCCAAGATTGGCAGCGGGGGGTGGAGACCCAGTACTTC. Protein product: CASSQDWQRGVETQYF.

This chain uses TRBV6-4 with TRBJ1-5, with D possibly matching TRBD1 (5 bases). Between the trimmed V and J ends, which lost 4 bases and 6 bases, there was a span of 13 bases. The germline V gene encodes CDR1 MRHNA and CDR2 SNTAGT. CDR3 size: 14 residues. CDR3 in DNA: TGTGCCAGCAGTGTCTTAGGGGATTGTCAGCCCCAGCATTTT. This codes for CASSVLGDCQPQHF.

This sequence joins TRBV5-1 and TRBJ1-1; D not certain. Deletions cut 1 base from V and 0 bases from J, with 10 bases between. Germline CDR1 and CDR2: SGHRS and YFSETQ. The CDR3 extends over 15 amino acids. This chain's CDR3 is CASSLSGAMNTEAFF. As DNA, the CDR3 is TGCGCCAGCAGCTTGTCTGGAGCTATGAACACTGAAGCTTTCTTT.

This clone appeared once. The CDR3 sequence is CASSPSGYSNQPQHF. The CDR3 DNA follows: TGTGCCAGCTCACCTTCGGGGTATAGCAATCAGCCCCAGCATTTT. The chain links TRBV18 to TRBJ1-5; D gene uncertain. The germline CDR1 and CDR2 sequences are KGHSH and LQKENI. CDR3 length: 15 amino acids. V was trimmed by 3 bases and J by 0 bases, leaving 9 bases between them.

This clone was detected a few times. V gene TRBV7-8 combines with J gene TRBJ2-1; 8 positions agree with TRBD1. The J segment lost 6 bases and the V segment lost 8 bases, leaving 12 bases of the junction unmatched. The CDR3 has 15 amino acids. CDR1 is SGHVS, CDR2 FQNEAQ, per germline. Written as DNA, the CDR3 is TGTGCCAGCTCTGGCTTCGCAGGGGGCTTCAATGAGCAGTTCTTC. This encodes CASSGFAGGFNEQFF. The full variable domain, in which reference TRBV7-8 and TRBJ2-1 provide the parts outside the CDR3, is GAGVSQSPRYKVAKRGQDVALRCDPISGHVSLFWYQQALGQGPEFLTYFQNEAQLDKSGLPSDRFFAERPEGSVSTLKIQRTQQEDSAVYLCASSGFAGGFNEQFFGPGTRLTVL.

About this clone itself: Other DNA sequences in the same sample also yield this CDR3. The V and J genes are TRBV7-2 and TRBJ2-5; possible D gene TRBD2, 5 bases. The CDR3 loop spans 13 amino acids. V gave up 1 base and J gave up 5 bases, with 8 bases separating them. Germline V lookup: CDR1 SGHTA, CDR2 FQGNSA. CDR3 bases: TGTGCCAGCAGCTTAGGAGGACTGGAGACCCAGTACTTC. Its translation: CASSLGGLETQYF.

To note about this clone: One end of the junction fails to match germline, which may point to a read error. The chain couples TRBV11-1 to TRBJ1-4; 7 positions match TRBD1. Germline values: CDR1 SGHAT, CDR2 FQDESV (reference sequence). CDR3 length equals 13 residues. CDR3: CASSHGDSEKLFF. For the CDR3, the DNA is TGTGCCAGCAGCCACGGGGACAGTGAAAAACTCTTTTTT.

This chain joins TRBV9 and TRBJ2-5; 11 nucleotides align to TRBD1. The V gene's germline CDR1 is SGDLS and CDR2 YYNGEE. The V gene end was trimmed by 2 bases and the J gene end by 9 bases; junction bases not matched to a gene: 3. The CDR3 covers 13 residues. Here the CDR3 DNA reads TGTGCCAGCAGCGTGGGACAGGGGGGGTCCCAGTACTTC. It translates to CASSVGQGGSQYF.

The rearrangement joins TRBV10-1 to TRBJ2-3; D not resolved. Germline loops: CDR1 WNHNN, CDR2 SYGVQD (reference sequence). The length of the CDR3 is 14 residues. Trimming removed 4 bases from V and 0 bases from J, with 8 bases in between. CDR3 protein: CASSAQLSTDTQYF. The CDR3 DNA follows: TGCGCCAGCAGTGCCCAATTGAGCACAGATACGCAGTATTTT.

The chain recombines TRBV19 with TRBJ1-5; D might be TRBD1 (6 bases). V was cut by 0 bases and J by 4 bases, with 10 bases left in between. The CDR3 sequence is 15 residues long. CDR1 LNHDA and CDR2 SQIVND come from the germline V gene (reference sequence). The CDR3: CASSIDRGLNQPQHF. Written as DNA, the CDR3 is TGTGCCAGTAGTATAGACAGGGGCCTTAATCAGCCCCAGCATTTT. Full variable domain (outside the CDR3, taken from reference TRBV19 and TRBJ1-5): DGGITQSPKYLFRKEGQNVTLSCEQNLNHDAMYWYRQDPGQGLRLIYYSQIVNDFQKGDIAEGYSVSREKKESFPLTVTSAQKNPTAFYLCASSIDRGLNQPQHFGDGTRLSIL.

J is TRBJ1-3 and V is TRBV5-5; D uncertain. Trimming took 2 bases from V and 4 from J, leaving 10 bases between them. Germline values: CDR1 SGHKS, CDR2 YYEKEE (reference sequence). CDR3 length equals 14 residues. For the CDR3, the DNA is TGTGCCAGCAGCTTAGTCAGGTCCGGAAACACCATATATTTT. It codes for CASSLVRSGNTIYF.

This clone has only one observation. DNA for the CDR3: TGTGCCAGCAGTCCTGCCAGGGGGGCCTCCTACAATGAGCAGTTCTTC. The encoded protein is CASSPARGASYNEQFF. The chain couples TRBV6-6 to TRBJ2-1; TRBD1 might be the D (7 bases). CDR1 MNHNY and CDR2 SVGAGI come from the germline V gene (reference sequence). This CDR3 region has 16 residues. Trimming stripped 5 bases from V and 0 bases from J, with 14 bases between.

This chain uses TRBV18 with TRBJ2-1; TRBD1 agrees at 10 bases. V dropped 6 bases and J dropped 9; count of bases not matched to a gene: 11. The germline CDR1 and CDR2 sequences are KGHSH and LQKENI. The CDR3 is made up of 15 amino acids. Here the CDR3 reads CASSPRQGARGEQFF. In nucleotides, the CDR3 is TGTGCCAGCTCCCCTCGACAGGGGGCAAGAGGTGAGCAGTTCTTC.

This chain joins TRBV7-8 and TRBJ1-3; D not resolved. Deletions cut 3 bases from V and 4 bases from J, with 13 bases between. The CDR3 covers 15 residues. CDR1 and CDR2 from the germline V gene are SGHVS and FQNEAQ. CDR3 protein: CASSLEGVSGNTIYF. The CDR3 DNA sequence: TGTGCCAGCAGCTTGGAGGGCGTCTCGGGAAACACCATATATTTT.

This clone has just a few counts. The chain recombines TRBV18 with TRBJ1-2; 7 bases agree with TRBD1. Germline trimming cut 6 bases from V and 4 bases from J; bases unmatched to any gene: 11. Germline lookup yields CDR1 KGHSH and CDR2 LQKENI. The CDR3 is 15 residues long. The CDR3 is CASSATGTPTYGYTF. As DNA, the CDR3 is TGTGCCAGCTCGGCGACAGGGACCCCTACCTATGGCTACACCTTC.

This chain links TRBV9 with TRBJ1-3; D not certain. V was shortened by 0 bases and J by 0 bases, with 10 bases between the two germline ends. Germline assignment: CDR1 SGDLS and CDR2 YYNGEE. This CDR3 comprises 16 residues. The CDR3, as DNA: TGTGCCAGCAGCGTAGCTCCGGGAAGCTCTGGAAACACCATATATTTT. Translating gives CASSVAPGSSGNTIYF.

The J gene is TRBJ1-5, the V gene TRBV19; 8 bases map to TRBD1. This CDR3 contains 14 residues. CDR1 is LNHDA, CDR2 SQIVND, per germline (reference sequence). The trim removed 6 bases at V and 6 bases at J, leaving 7 bases unmatched. This CDR3 is CASRGTGSGQPQHF. CDR3 coding DNA: TGTGCCAGTAGGGGGACAGGATCTGGTCAGCCCCAGCATTTT.

This chain links TRBV28 with TRBJ1-5; 9 bases fit TRBD1. V was clipped by 6 bases and J by 3 bases; unmatched bases: 6. In germline, CDR1 is MDHEN, CDR2 SYDVKM. The CDR3 has 15 amino acids. The CDR3 DNA reads TGTGCCAGCAGGGCCGGACAGGGGCTCAATCAGCCCCAGCATTTT. It codes for CASRAGQGLNQPQHF.

Only one count was recorded for this clone. The gene calls are TRBV12-3 or TRBV12-4 and TRBJ1-5; D might be TRBD1 (5 bases). Trimming stripped 4 bases from V and 9 bases from J, with 7 bases between. There are 11 residues in the CDR3. CDR3 nucleotides: TGTGCCAGCAGTTGGGGGGGGCCCCAGCATTTT. Protein sequence: CASSWGGPQHF.

This clone was recorded only once. The chain uses TRBV5-4 and TRBJ1-1, with D tentatively TRBD1 (5 bases). CDR3 length: 14 amino acids. Trimming removed 4 bases from V and 2 bases from J, with 12 bases in between. From germline, CDR1 is SGHNT and CDR2 YYREEE (reference sequence). CDR3 DNA sequence: TGTGCCAGCAGCCCCGGGGGGGGAAACACTGAAGCTTTCTTT. It codes for CASSPGGGNTEAFF.

This chain connects TRBV5-1 to TRBJ1-6; 12 nucleotides align to TRBD1. CDR3 length: 17 amino acids. Trimming at V came to 4 bases and at J to 8 bases, leaving 10 bases not matched to a gene. Per the germline V gene, CDR1 is SGHRS and CDR2 is YFSETQ. The CDR3 DNA follows: TGCGCCAGCAGCCACCGGGACAGGGGGCGTGGAGATTCACCCCTCCACTTT. Its translation is CASSHRDRGRGDSPLHF.